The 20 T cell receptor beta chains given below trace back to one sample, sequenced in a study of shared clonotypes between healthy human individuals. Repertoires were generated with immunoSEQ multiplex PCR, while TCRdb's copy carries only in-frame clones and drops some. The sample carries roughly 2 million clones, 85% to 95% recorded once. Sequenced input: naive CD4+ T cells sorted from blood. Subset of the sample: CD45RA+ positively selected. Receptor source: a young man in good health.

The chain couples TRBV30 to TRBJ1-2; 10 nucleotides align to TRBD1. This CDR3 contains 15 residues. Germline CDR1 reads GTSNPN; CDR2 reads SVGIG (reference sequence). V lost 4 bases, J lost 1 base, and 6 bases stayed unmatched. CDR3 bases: TGTGCCTGGAACGACAGGGGGCGAGGTAACTATGGCTACACCTTC. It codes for CAWNDRGRGNYGYTF.

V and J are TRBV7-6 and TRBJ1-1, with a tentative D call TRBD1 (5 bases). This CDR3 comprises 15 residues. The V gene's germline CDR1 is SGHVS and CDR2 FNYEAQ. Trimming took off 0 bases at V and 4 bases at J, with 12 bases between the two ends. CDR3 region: CASSLAPQVSTEAFF. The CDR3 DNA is TGTGCCAGCAGCTTAGCTCCACAGGTATCCACTGAAGCTTTCTTT.

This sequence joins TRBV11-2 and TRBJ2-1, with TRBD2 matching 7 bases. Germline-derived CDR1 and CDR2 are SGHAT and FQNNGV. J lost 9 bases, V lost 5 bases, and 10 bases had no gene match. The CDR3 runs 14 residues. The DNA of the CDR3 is TGTGCCAGCAGCCCCGGGACTAAGATGGGTGAGCAGTTCTTC. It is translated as CASSPGTKMGEQFF.

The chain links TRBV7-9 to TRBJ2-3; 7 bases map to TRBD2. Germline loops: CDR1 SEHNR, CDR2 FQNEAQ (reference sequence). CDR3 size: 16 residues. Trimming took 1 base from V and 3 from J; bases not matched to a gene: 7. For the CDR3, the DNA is TGTGCCAGCAGCTTAGAAGGCGGGAGTAGGACAGATACGCAGTATTTT. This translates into CASSLEGGSRTDTQYF.

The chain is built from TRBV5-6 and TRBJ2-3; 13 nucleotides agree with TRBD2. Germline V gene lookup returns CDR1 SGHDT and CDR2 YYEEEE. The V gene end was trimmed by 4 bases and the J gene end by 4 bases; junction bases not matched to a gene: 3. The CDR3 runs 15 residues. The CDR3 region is CASSKGLAGADTQYF. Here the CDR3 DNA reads TGTGCCAGCAGCAAAGGACTAGCGGGGGCAGATACGCAGTATTTT.

The CDR3 DNA is TGTGCCAGCTCACCTAGCGTTGGGATAGCTAACTATGGCTACACCTTC. Translation gives CASSPSVGIANYGYTF. The chain links TRBV18 to TRBJ1-2; no clear D. V lost 3 bases, J lost 0 bases, and 14 bases lay in between. Germline V CDR1 and CDR2: KGHSH, LQKENI. The CDR3 sequence is 16 residues long.

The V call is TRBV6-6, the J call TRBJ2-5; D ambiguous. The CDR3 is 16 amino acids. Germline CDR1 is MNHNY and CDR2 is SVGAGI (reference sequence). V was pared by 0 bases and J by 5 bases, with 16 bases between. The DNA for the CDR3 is TGTGCCAGCAGTTACTCGTGGGCGAGTGGGCCGGAGACCCAGTACTTC. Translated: CASSYSWASGPETQYF.

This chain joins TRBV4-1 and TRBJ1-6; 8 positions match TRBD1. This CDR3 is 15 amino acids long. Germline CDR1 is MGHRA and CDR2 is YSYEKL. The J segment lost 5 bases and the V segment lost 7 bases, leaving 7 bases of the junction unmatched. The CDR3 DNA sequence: TGCGCCAGCAATGAGGGGACAGGTGATAATTCACCCCTCCACTTT. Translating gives CASNEGTGDNSPLHF.

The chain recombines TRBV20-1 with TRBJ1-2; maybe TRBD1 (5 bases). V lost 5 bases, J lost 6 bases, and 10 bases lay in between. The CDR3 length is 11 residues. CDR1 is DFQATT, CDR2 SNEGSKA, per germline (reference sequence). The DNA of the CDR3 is TGCAGTGCTCCAGAGGGGCATGGCTACACCTTC. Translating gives CSAPEGHGYTF.

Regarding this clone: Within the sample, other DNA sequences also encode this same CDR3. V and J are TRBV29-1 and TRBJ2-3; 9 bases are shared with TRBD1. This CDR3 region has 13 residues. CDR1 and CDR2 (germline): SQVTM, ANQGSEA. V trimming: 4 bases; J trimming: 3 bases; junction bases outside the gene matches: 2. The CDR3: CSVATGGTDTQYF. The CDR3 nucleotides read TGCAGCGTTGCGACAGGGGGGACAGATACGCAGTATTTT.

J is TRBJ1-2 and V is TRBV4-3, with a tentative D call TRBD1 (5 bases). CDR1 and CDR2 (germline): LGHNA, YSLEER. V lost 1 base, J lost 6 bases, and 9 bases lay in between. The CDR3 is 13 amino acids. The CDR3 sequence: CASSQAPGNGYTF. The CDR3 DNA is TGCGCCAGCAGCCAAGCGCCAGGGAATGGCTACACCTTC.

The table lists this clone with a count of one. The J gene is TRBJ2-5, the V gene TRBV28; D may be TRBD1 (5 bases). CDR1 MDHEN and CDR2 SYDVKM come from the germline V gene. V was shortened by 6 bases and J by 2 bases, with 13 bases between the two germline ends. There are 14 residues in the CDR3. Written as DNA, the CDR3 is TGTGCCAGCAGCTCTCCCGACAGTCAAGAGACCCAGTACTTC. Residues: CASSSPDSQETQYF.

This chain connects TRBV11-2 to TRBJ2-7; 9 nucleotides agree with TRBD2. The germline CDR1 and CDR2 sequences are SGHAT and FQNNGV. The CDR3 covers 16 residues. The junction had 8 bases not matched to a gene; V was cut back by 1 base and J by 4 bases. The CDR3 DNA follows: TGTGCCAGCAGCTTAGGTGCTAGCGGGGCAATTTACGAGCAGTACTTC. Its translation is CASSLGASGAIYEQYF. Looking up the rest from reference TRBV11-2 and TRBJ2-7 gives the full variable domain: EAGVAQSPRYKIIEKRQSVAFWCNPISGHATLYWYQQILGQGPKLLIQFQNNGVVDDSQLPKDRFSAERLKGVDSTLKIQPAKLEDSAVYLCASSLGASGAIYEQYFGPGTRLTVT.

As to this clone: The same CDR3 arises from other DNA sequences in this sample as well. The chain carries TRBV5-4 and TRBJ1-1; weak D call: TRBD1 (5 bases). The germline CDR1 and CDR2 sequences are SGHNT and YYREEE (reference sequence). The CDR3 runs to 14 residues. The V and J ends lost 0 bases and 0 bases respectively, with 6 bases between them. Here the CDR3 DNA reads TGTGCCAGCAGCTTGGTGGGGGTGAACACTGAAGCTTTCTTT. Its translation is CASSLVGVNTEAFF.

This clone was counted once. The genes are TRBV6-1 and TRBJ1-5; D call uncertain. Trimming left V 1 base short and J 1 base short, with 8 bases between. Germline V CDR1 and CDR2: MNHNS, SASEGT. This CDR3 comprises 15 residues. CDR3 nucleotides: TGTGCCAGCAGTGAAGAGGTCCTAAGCAATCAGCCCCAGCATTTT. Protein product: CASSEEVLSNQPQHF.

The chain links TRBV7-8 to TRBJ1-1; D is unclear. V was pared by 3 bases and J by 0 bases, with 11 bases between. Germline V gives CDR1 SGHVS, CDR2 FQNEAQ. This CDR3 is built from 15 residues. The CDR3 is CASSLAQQMNTEAFF. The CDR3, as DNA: TGTGCCAGCAGCTTGGCACAGCAGATGAACACTGAAGCTTTCTTT.

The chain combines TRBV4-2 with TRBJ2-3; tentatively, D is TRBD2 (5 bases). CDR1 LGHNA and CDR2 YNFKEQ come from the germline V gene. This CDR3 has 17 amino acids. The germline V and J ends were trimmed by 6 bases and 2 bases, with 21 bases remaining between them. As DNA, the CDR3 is TGTGCCAGCAGATCTAAGGCCGGGGTTTTGGACACAGATACGCAGTATTTT. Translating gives CASRSKAGVLDTDTQYF.

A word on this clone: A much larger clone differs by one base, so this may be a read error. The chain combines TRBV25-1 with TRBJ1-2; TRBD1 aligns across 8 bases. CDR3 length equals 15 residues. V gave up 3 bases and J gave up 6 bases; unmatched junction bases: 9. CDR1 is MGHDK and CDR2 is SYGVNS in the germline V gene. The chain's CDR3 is CASSDPGGAEHGYTF. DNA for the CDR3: TGTGCCAGCAGTGACCCAGGGGGCGCGGAACATGGCTACACCTTC.

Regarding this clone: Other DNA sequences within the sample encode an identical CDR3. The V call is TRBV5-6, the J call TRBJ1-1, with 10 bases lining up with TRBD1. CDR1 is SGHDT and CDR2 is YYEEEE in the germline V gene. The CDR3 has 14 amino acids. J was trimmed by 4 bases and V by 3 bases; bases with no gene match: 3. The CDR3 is CASSWDRGGTEAFF. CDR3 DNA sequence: TGTGCCAGCAGCTGGGACAGGGGCGGCACTGAAGCTTTCTTT. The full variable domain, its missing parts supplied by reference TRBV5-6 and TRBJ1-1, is DAGVTQSPTHLIKTRGQQVTLRCSPKSGHDTVSWYQQALGQGPQFIFQYYEEEERQRGNFPDRFSGHQFPNYSSELNVNALLLGDSALYLCASSWDRGGTEAFFGQGTRLTVV.

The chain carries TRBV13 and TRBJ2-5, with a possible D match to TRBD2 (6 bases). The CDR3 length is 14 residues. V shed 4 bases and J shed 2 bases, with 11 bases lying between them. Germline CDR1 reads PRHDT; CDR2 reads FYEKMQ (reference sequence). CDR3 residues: CASSYREPQETQYF. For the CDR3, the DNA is TGTGCCAGCAGCTACCGGGAGCCTCAAGAGACCCAGTACTTC.